This TCR beta chain originates from a study of T-cell memory formation after mild COVID-19. General observations from the study: The appearance of some responding clones in pre-infection memory suggested that cross-reactive memory joined.

V was pared by 5 bases and J by 8 bases, with 13 bases of the junction left unmatched. The length of the CDR3 is 17 residues. Germline loops: CDR1 MNHEY, CDR2 SVGEGT. In TCRdb, the 5' RACE reads were re-called with MiXCR into one record per CDR3 protein. The table has around 300,000 distinct CDR3 sequences, roughly an eighth seen once. This clonotype has only a few counts. What it binds is unknown. This receptor was identified in a man in his late teens or twenties who had mild COVID-19 (a few samples of this study predate the infection). Cell type and time point are not known. The sequencing sample was made of PBMCs or a T cell subset sorted from them (not recorded which). The J gene is TRBJ2-1, the V gene TRBV6-2 or TRBV6-3, with 12 bases fitting TRBD2. The CDR3 protein is CASSRRLAGDVSYEQFF. The CDR3 DNA sequence: TGTGCCAGCAGTCGACGACTAGCGGGGGATGTCTCCTATGAGCAGTTCTTC.